This record concerns one TCR beta chain sequence. The sample belongs to a study of blood T cell repertoires in COVID-19. In the authors' workflow: Estimation of nucleated cell counts relied on the amplification of reference gene primers. Here immunoSEQ multiplex PCR was the method, and the copy in TCRdb shows in-frame clones only, minus some. For V, J and clone size, that table is used; D and trimming come from the DNA. The sample records around 160,000 clones, 75% to 85% being singletons. Germline values: CDR1 SGHKS, CDR2 YYEKEE (reference sequence). This CDR3 has 12 residues. The V end lost 4 bases, the J end lost 6 bases, and 11 bases lay between the germline ends. The study assigned cohorts using participant-reported clinical history.

The clonotype comes from a woman between 55 and 75 years old who had recovered from COVID-19. Sequenced input: PBMCs or T cells enriched from blood (not recorded which). The V call is TRBV5-5, the J call TRBJ2-7, with a weak D call TRBD1 (6 bases). In nucleotides, the CDR3 is TGTGCCAGCAGCCATATACAGGGCGAGCAGTACTTC. This sequence encodes CASSHIQGEQYF.